A single sample is the source of the 20 T cell receptor beta chains below, sequenced in a study. Via MiXCR, TCRdb re-called the RT-PCR reads, giving one row per CDR3 protein. The data contain about 680,000 distinct CDR3 sequences, around 14% of them seen just once; the ten biggest clones take up 3.6%. The sequenced sample consisted of memory CD4+ T cells from blood. These receptors were taken from a female donor in good health, serving as a healthy control.

This rearrangement joins TRBV7-2 to TRBJ1-6; 8 bases are a match to TRBD1. Germline CDR1 and CDR2: SGHTA and FQGNSA. V lost 5 bases, J lost 10 bases, and 10 bases stayed unmatched. The CDR3 sequence is 15 residues long. The CDR3, as DNA: TGTGCCAGCAGCACCCGACAGGGGAGTAAATCACCCCTCCACTTT. It encodes CASSTRQGSKSPLHF.

This clonotype occurred a few times. The CDR3 loop reads CASSFEIGGEAFF. CDR3 nucleotides: TGTGCCAGCAGCTTTGAAATCGGCGGGGAAGCTTTCTTT. V usage is TRBV7-6 and J usage is TRBJ1-1; no clear D. The germline V and J ends were trimmed by 3 bases and 8 bases, with 13 bases remaining between them. The CDR3 contains 13 residues. The germline gives CDR1 SGHVS, CDR2 FNYEAQ.

This clonotype has more than one count but fewer than ten. This CDR3 is CASSQYGTGGYEQYF. For the CDR3, the DNA is TGCGCCAGCAGCCAATATGGGACAGGGGGCTACGAGCAGTACTTC. V gene TRBV4-3 combines with J gene TRBJ2-7, with 11 positions matching TRBD1. Germline loops: CDR1 LGHNA, CDR2 YSLEER. With V trimmed by 2 bases and J by 3 bases, 3 bases remained unmatched. The CDR3 consists of 15 residues.

This clonotype has only a few counts. J is TRBJ2-3 and V is TRBV7-2; maybe TRBD1 (5 bases). CDR3 length: 14 residues. Trimming took off 3 bases at V and 4 bases at J, with 11 bases between the two ends. Per germline, CDR1 SGHTA and CDR2 FQGNSA. CDR3 nucleotides: TGTGCCAGCAGCTTCTCGACAGTCCCAGATACGCAGTATTTT. Its translation: CASSFSTVPDTQYF.

In its sample, this clonotype was seen a few times. The rearrangement joins TRBV5-1 to TRBJ2-1, with a weak D call TRBD2 (5 bases). The germline V gene has CDR1 SGHRS and CDR2 YFSETQ. Trimming shortened V by 4 bases and J by 7 bases, and 15 bases separated the two germline ends. The CDR3 totals 14 residues. CDR3 in DNA: TGCGCCAGCAGCCTTTCGGCCCCGGGAAATGAGCAGTTCTTC. Its translation is CASSLSAPGNEQFF.

This clonotype was seen ten or more times. This chain uses TRBV6-5 with TRBJ1-3; D is undetermined. Germline V gene sequence: CDR1 MNHEY, CDR2 SVGAGI. Trimming cost V 6 bases and J 4 bases, with 10 bases left between them. The CDR3 runs 13 residues. CDR3 nucleotides: TGTGCCAGCAGCTCCCCCGGCGGAAACACCATATATTTT. It yields the protein CASSSPGGNTIYF.

The chain joins TRBV9 to TRBJ2-5; 8 bases line up with TRBD2. The CDR3 runs to 15 residues. Germline CDR1 reads SGDLS; CDR2 reads YYNGEE. With V trimmed by 3 bases and J by 2 bases, 6 bases remained unmatched. CDR3 DNA: TGTGCCAGCAGCGCTACTAGCGGAGTGCAAGAGACCCAGTACTTC. It encodes CASSATSGVQETQYF. Looking up the rest from reference TRBV9 and TRBJ2-5 gives the full variable domain: DSGVTQTPKHLITATGQRVTLRCSPRSGDLSVYWYQQSLDQGLQFLIQYYNGEERAKGNILERFSAQQFPDLHSELNLSSLELGDSALYFCASSATSGVQETQYFGPGTRLLVL.

The chain links TRBV7-2 to TRBJ2-7, with D tentatively TRBD1 (7 bases). V was shortened by 5 bases and J by 3 bases, with 23 bases between the two germline ends. The CDR3 has 17 residues. Germline CDR1 SGHTA, CDR2 FQGNSA. The CDR3 loop reads CASSLPWAGGSLYEQYF. CDR3 nucleotides: TGTGCCAGCAGCCTTCCTTGGGCAGGGGGGAGTCTCTACGAGCAGTACTTC.

This clonotype was found a few times. CDR3 protein: CSASYASGGAKNEQFF. CDR3 coding DNA: TGCAGTGCTAGTTATGCTAGCGGGGGGGCCAAAAATGAGCAGTTCTTC. The J gene is TRBJ2-1, the V gene TRBV20-1; TRBD2 matches at 12 bases. Germline values: CDR1 DFQATT, CDR2 SNEGSKA (reference sequence). The CDR3 is 16 residues long. The junction had 10 bases not matched to a gene; V was cut back by 3 bases and J by 7 bases.

Ten or more counts support this clonotype. The rearrangement uses TRBV6-6 and TRBJ1-1; D uncertain. Germline assignment: CDR1 MNHNY and CDR2 SVGAGI (reference sequence). Trimming pared 6 bases from V and 3 bases from J, leaving 11 bases between. The CDR3 loop spans 13 amino acids. The CDR3: CASSSNGDTEAFF. DNA for the CDR3: TGTGCCAGCAGCTCTAATGGGGACACTGAAGCTTTCTTT.

This clonotype was counted many times. The V call is TRBV20-1, the J call TRBJ2-4; D remains unclear. Germline CDR1 reads DFQATT; CDR2 reads SNEGSKA (reference sequence). The V and J ends lost 2 bases and 6 bases respectively, with 14 bases between them. The CDR3 length is 14 residues. CDR3 residues: CSARQDRSRNIQYF. DNA of the CDR3: TGCAGTGCTAGACAAGACCGTAGTAGAAACATTCAGTACTTC.

The chain uses TRBV27 and TRBJ2-4, with 8 nucleotides matching TRBD1. CDR1 and CDR2 (germline): MNHEY, SMNVEV (reference sequence). V shed 3 bases, J shed 1 base, and the junction held 2 bases outside the gene matches. CDR3 length equals 15 residues. DNA for the CDR3: TGTGCCAGCAGTTTTGGGGACAGGGCCAAAAACATTCAGTACTTC. This translates into CASSFGDRAKNIQYF.

The sample holds many counts of this clonotype. The chain employs TRBV20-1 and TRBJ2-1; unclear D gene. The CDR3 is 14 residues long. V lost 6 bases and J lost 5, with 17 bases in between. Germline values: CDR1 DFQATT, CDR2 SNEGSKA (reference sequence). The CDR3 coding sequence is TGCAGTGCACAGTCGCCTCGCGCAGACAATGAGCAGTTCTTC. This sequence encodes CSAQSPRADNEQFF.

This clonotype was counted many times. The V and J genes are TRBV5-1 and TRBJ2-1; D is undetermined. Germline V CDR1 and CDR2: SGHRS, YFSETQ. V was pared by 0 bases and J by 5 bases, with 9 bases between. This CDR3 region has 14 residues. In nucleotides, the CDR3 is TGCGCCAGCAGCTTGGACAGCGCGAACAATGAGCAGTTCTTC. Translation: CASSLDSANNEQFF.

This rearrangement joins TRBV18 to TRBJ1-1, with TRBD1 identical over 9 bases. CDR3 length: 13 residues. Germline CDR1 is KGHSH and CDR2 is LQKENI. V lost 0 bases and J lost 8; bases outside the gene matches: 1. CDR3 DNA: TGTGCCAGCTCACCACCGGGACAGGGCGAAGCTTTCTTT. Translation: CASSPPGQGEAFF.

This clonotype was picked up many times. The chain combines TRBV27 with TRBJ2-1; D ambiguous. This CDR3 contains 11 residues. Germline CDR1 MNHEY, CDR2 SMNVEV (reference sequence). With 5 bases removed from V and 7 bases from J, the gap between germline ends came to 6 bases. The CDR3 loop is CASSLANEQFF. The CDR3 coding sequence is TGTGCCAGCAGTCTCGCAAATGAGCAGTTCTTC.

The table lists this clonotype with a few counts. The gene calls are TRBV18 and TRBJ2-7; TRBD1 matches at 10 bases. The V and J ends lost 6 bases and 12 bases, in that order; junction bases with no gene match: 17. The CDR3 is 15 amino acids. Germline V gene data show CDR1 as KGHSH and CDR2 as LQKENI. The CDR3 spells CASSVTTGGELSSYF. CDR3 nucleotide sequence: TGTGCCAGCTCCGTTACGACAGGGGGCGAATTGTCTTCGTACTTC.

There are many counts of this clonotype. The gene calls are TRBV12-3 or TRBV12-4 and TRBJ2-1; D is ambiguous. The CDR3 has 12 residues. Trimming stripped 5 bases from V and 8 bases from J, with 10 bases between. CDR3 nucleotide sequence: TGTGCCAGCAGTGGAATCTCCGATGAGCAGTTCTTC. The encoded protein is CASSGISDEQFF.

This clonotype was detected many times. V is TRBV12-3 or TRBV12-4 and J is TRBJ2-1; TRBD2 matches at 10 bases. This CDR3 has 16 amino acids. With V trimmed by 7 bases and J by 10 bases, 16 bases remained unmatched. In DNA, the CDR3 is TGTGCCAGCACCTCACCCGGACTAGCGGCCCTTGGGGAGCAGTTCTTC. The encoded protein is CASTSPGLAALGEQFF.

This clonotype was counted between two and nine times. The V and J genes are TRBV5-8 and TRBJ2-2; 7 positions agree with TRBD1. The germline CDR1 and CDR2 sequences are SGHTS and YDEGEE. This CDR3 is 14 amino acids long. Trimming removed 3 bases from V and 7 bases from J; junction bases left unmatched: 6. CDR3 protein: CASSSMTGNGELFF. CDR3 bases: TGTGCCAGCAGCTCGATGACAGGGAACGGGGAGCTGTTTTTT.